The entry below describes one T cell receptor (beta chain). Its target is unknown. These data belong to a study of cytomegalovirus exposure and HLA in healthy donors. Study outcomes and limitations: An analysis was carried out at a later point. It showed that HLA-associated TCR beta chains were more clonally expanded than equally common non-associated chains.

Vbeta (60) and Jbeta (13) primers were used in the PCR. Data came from immunoSEQ multiplex PCR; TCRdb stores just in-frame clones and leaves some out. The sample includes some 31,000 clones. The ends were cut back, 1 base at V and 8 bases at J, with 11 bases in the middle. The length of the CDR3 is 13 residues. In germline, CDR1 is SGHVS, CDR2 FNYEAQ. The chain combines TRBV7-6 with TRBJ1-1, with D unresolved. The source material was PBMCs. The clonotype comes from a woman between 35 and 50 years old in good health and CMV-seropositive. CDR3 protein: CASSLVRGGEAFF. In DNA, the CDR3 is TGTGCCAGCAGCTTAGTACGGGGAGGAGAAGCTTTCTTT.